A selection of T cell receptor beta chains follows, all from one sample in a study of CD8 T cells in Susac syndrome. Each CDR3 protein is one row after TCRdb ran MiXCR on the immunoSEQ multiplex PCR reads. Here the sample spans under 550,000 distinct CDR3 sequences, approximately 85% being singletons. Sequencing used CD8+ T cells from PBMCs. Receptors originate from a human donor with multiple sclerosis. The CDR3 runs from the conserved cysteine through the conserved F or W. Fields, in order: clone size, J gene, V gene, D gene, CDR3 protein, CDR3 DNA. The D gene is left open where the match is weak. Clone sizes are given selectively: once, few, many, or a class where the clone is expanded.

NA TRBJ2-7 TRBV14 NA CASSQGGWTYEQYF TGTGCCAGCAGCCAAGGGGGCTGGACCTACGAGCAGTACTTC
NA TRBJ2-5 TRBV11-2 TRBD2 CASSLGLLLAAQETQYF TGTGCCAGCAGCTTAGGCCTTCTGCTAGCGGCACAAGAGACCCAGTACTTC
once TRBJ2-7 TRBV12-3/TRBV12-4 NA CASSLTQTTGTYEQYF TGTGCCAGCAGCTTAACCCAGACGACAGGTACCTACGAGCAGTACTTC
NA TRBJ1-2 TRBV4-1 NA CASSQEEGGPPTYGYTF TGCGCCAGCAGCCAAGAGGAGGGGGGGCCACCCACCTATGGCTACACCTTC
NA TRBJ1-5 TRBV6-4 NA CASSDAPGQPQHF TGTGCCAGCAGTGACGCGCCGGGACAGCCCCAGCATTTT
NA TRBJ2-7 TRBV30 TRBD1 CAWSTGTGAEQYF TGTGCCTGGAGTACCGGGACAGGGGCCGAGCAGTACTTC
NA TRBJ2-5 TRBV5-1 NA CASSSPSTEGQETQYF TGCGCCAGCAGCTCCCCGTCCACCGAGGGGCAAGAGACCCAGTACTTC
NA TRBJ2-7 TRBV20-1 TRBD2 CSARVLVGGNVYEQYF TGCAGTGCTAGAGTCCTGGTGGGGGGGAATGTCTACGAGCAGTACTTC
NA TRBJ2-7 TRBV12-3/TRBV12-4 NA CASSLGFGGGRSSYEQYF TGTGCCAGCAGTTTGGGGTTTGGTGGGGGGCGATCCTCCTACGAGCAGTACTTC
once TRBJ2-7 TRBV27 TRBD2 CASSSSFGLAGPEQYF TGTGCCAGCAGTTCCTCTTTCGGACTAGCGGGGCCCGAGCAGTACTTC
NA TRBJ2-7 TRBV14 NA CASSLVPGNEQYF TGTGCCAGCAGCCTAGTCCCGGGGAACGAGCAGTACTTC
NA TRBJ2-5 TRBV12-2 NA CAIRDRGRETQYF TGTGCAATTAGAGACAGGGGGCGGGAGACCCAGTACTTC
NA TRBJ1-1 TRBV5-1 TRBD1 CASSPGTGPPNTEAFF TGCGCCAGCAGCCCCGGGACAGGCCCACCGAACACTGAAGCTTTCTTT
once TRBJ1-3 TRBV2 NA CAGRDGSTGNTIYF TGTGCCGGCCGGGACGGAAGCACTGGAAACACCATATATTTT
NA TRBJ2-7 TRBV27 TRBD1 CASSMGTGLEQYF TGTGCCAGCAGTATGGGGACAGGGCTCGAGCAGTACTTC
NA TRBJ2-5 TRBV13 NA CASSLNLGGATETQYF TGTGCCAGCAGCTTAAACCTGGGGGGAGCAACTGAGACCCAGTACTTC
NA TRBJ2-1 TRBV20-1 NA CSARERDQSSYNEQFF TGCAGTGCTAGAGAAAGGGACCAAAGCTCCTACAATGAGCAGTTCTTC
NA TRBJ2-7 TRBV2 NA CANTGRESHEQYF TGTGCCAACACGGGCAGGGAAAGCCACGAGCAGTACTTC
NA TRBJ1-4 TRBV13 NA CASNLDGTTNEKLFF TGTGCCAGCAACTTAGACGGAACAACTAATGAAAAACTGTTTTTT
few TRBJ1-2 TRBV6-1 TRBD1 CASSKGQTAYGYTF TGTGCCAGCAGTAAGGGACAGACAGCCTATGGCTACACCTTC
NA TRBJ2-1 TRBV4-1 TRBD2 CASSSLGTSGGHYNEQFF TGCGCCAGCAGCTCCCTCGGGACTAGCGGGGGTCACTACAATGAGCAGTTCTTC
NA TRBJ1-4 TRBV4-2 NA CASSHTDDNEKLFF TGTGCCAGCAGCCATACAGACGATAATGAAAAACTGTTTTTT
NA TRBJ2-3 TRBV7-2 TRBD2 CASSLKSGRPPDTQYF TGTGCCAGCAGCTTAAAGAGCGGGAGGCCTCCGGATACGCAGTATTTT
NA TRBJ2-7 TRBV7-9 NA CASSSGTDGAGEQYF TGTGCCAGCAGCTCAGGGACGGACGGAGCGGGCGAGCAGTACTTC
once TRBJ1-5 TRBV19 NA CASSVLPSNQPQHF TGTGCCAGTAGCGTCCTGCCTAGCAATCAGCCCCAGCATTTT
NA TRBJ1-2 TRBV30 NA CAWRVIHRRDYGYTF TGTGCCTGGAGGGTAATACACAGAAGGGACTATGGCTACACCTTC
few TRBJ1-5 TRBV5-4 NA CASSAVEGQTYYQPQHF TGTGCCAGCAGCGCCGTCGAAGGACAGACCTACTATCAGCCCCAGCATTTT
NA TRBJ1-2 TRBV7-8 NA CASSTHFDDRFSYGYTF TGTGCCAGCAGCACCCACTTTGACGACCGCTTTAGCTATGGCTACACCTTC
NA TRBJ2-7 TRBV6-6 NA CASSSDGRSYEQYF TGTGCCAGCAGTTCGGACGGCCGGTCCTACGAGCAGTACTTC
NA TRBJ1-1 TRBV4-1 NA CASSQEWGTGFWVTEAFF TGCGCCAGCAGCCAAGAGTGGGGTACAGGGTTTTGGGTCACTGAAGCTTTCTTT
NA TRBJ2-1 TRBV29-1 NA CSVEGIIYNEQFF TGCAGCGTTGAGGGAATAATCTACAATGAGCAGTTCTTC
NA TRBJ2-1 TRBV9 TRBD2 CASSVGSGGAYNEQFF TGTGCCAGCAGCGTAGGTAGCGGGGGGGCTTACAATGAGCAGTTCTTC
few TRBJ2-5 TRBV19 TRBD2 CASSPEGLAVETQYF TGTGCCAGTAGCCCCGAGGGGCTAGCGGTAGAGACCCAGTACTTC
NA TRBJ2-7 TRBV4-1 TRBD1 CASSVTGTVSYEQYF TGCGCCAGCAGCGTAACCGGGACAGTCTCCTACGAGCAGTACTTC
NA TRBJ2-1 TRBV29-1 TRBD2 CSIRGLAEDNEQFF TGCAGCATTCGGGGACTAGCGGAAGACAATGAGCAGTTCTTC
once TRBJ2-5 TRBV6-1 TRBD2 CASGGLAGDLSGETQYF TGTGCCAGCGGAGGACTAGCGGGGGATTTGAGCGGTGAGACCCAGTACTTC
NA TRBJ1-5 TRBV27 NA CASSYRNQPQHF TGTGCCAGCAGTTACCGCAATCAGCCCCAGCATTTT
NA TRBJ1-5 TRBV4-1 TRBD1 CASSQGILGQGVLDQPQHF TGCGCCAGCAGCCAAGGGATCTTAGGACAGGGGGTTTTAGATCAGCCCCAGCATTTT
once TRBJ2-2 TRBV12-3/TRBV12-4 TRBD1 CASRPGQGAQGTGELFF TGTGCCAGCAGGCCGGGACAGGGGGCGCAGGGCACCGGGGAGCTGTTTTTT
NA TRBJ1-6 TRBV5-4 NA CASSPKFPLSDTQNSPLHF TGTGCCAGCAGCCCTAAGTTCCCCCTCTCCGACACCCAGAATTCACCCCTCCACTTT
NA TRBJ1-5 TRBV6-5 NA CASSYRAGLKNQPQHF TGTGCCAGCAGTTACCGGGCAGGGTTGAAAAATCAGCCCCAGCATTTT
NA TRBJ2-1 TRBV27 TRBD1 CASSLRQGYNEQLF TGTGCCAGCAGTTTACGACAGGGGTACAATGAGCAGCTCTTC
NA TRBJ2-5 TRBV12-3/TRBV12-4 NA CASSPAGKETQYF TGTGCCAGCAGCCCGGCCGGAAAAGAGACCCAGTACTTC
NA TRBJ1-6 TRBV4-1 TRBD1 CASSQADRALQPLHF TGCGCCAGCAGCCAAGCCGACAGGGCTCTTCAACCCCTCCACTTT
NA TRBJ1-5 TRBV19 NA CASSILAYNQPQHF TGTGCCAGTAGTATCCTGGCCTACAATCAGCCCCAGCATTTT
NA TRBJ2-7 TRBV9 NA CASSPEGSPLEQYF TGTGCCAGCAGCCCAGAAGGGTCTCCCCTCGAGCAGTACTTC
NA TRBJ2-7 TRBV30 NA CAWSGGDAPTYEQYF TGTGCCTGGAGTGGAGGGGACGCTCCAACCTACGAGCAGTACTTC
NA TRBJ1-1 TRBV7-9 NA CASSPEPNTEVFF TGTGCCAGCAGCCCCGAACCGAACACTGAAGTTTTCTTT
few TRBJ2-3 TRBV6-5 NA CASSYSGTFTDTQYF TGTGCCAGCAGCTATTCCGGGACTTTCACAGATACGCAGTATTTT
few TRBJ1-1 TRBV6-1 NA CASSTEEGGAQGAFF TGTGCCAGCAGCACCGAAGAAGGGGGGGCACAAGGAGCTTTCTTT